The following is a T cell receptor (beta chain) sequence with its context. The CDR3 runs 15 residues. CDR1 is SGDLS and CDR2 is YYNGEE in the germline V gene. Germline trimming cut 5 bases from V and 2 bases from J; bases unmatched to any gene: 5. This entry belongs to a study of blood T cell repertoires in COVID-19. Assay: immunoSEQ multiplex PCR; the TCRdb copy retains only in-frame clones and omits some. The sample yields 250,000 to 350,000 clones, 80% to 90% seen once. Participant ages covered about 18 to 95 years across about 22 US areas. Recovered status in Cohort 3 required two negative PCRs, clearance, or symptom resolution.

Sequencing was done on a sample of PBMCs or T cells enriched from blood (not recorded which). This sequence was found in a woman aged 18-30 years who had recovered from COVID-19. The V and J genes are TRBV9 and TRBJ2-2, with 8 bases matching TRBD2. As DNA, the CDR3 is TGTGCCAGCAGACAAAGCGGGGGTAACACCGGGGAGCTGTTTTTT. Translated, it gives CASRQSGGNTGELFF.